The 30 T cell receptor beta chains below come from one sample, sequenced in a study of sequential checkpoint blockade in melanoma. Sequencing used immunoSEQ multiplex PCR; TCRdb keeps in-frame clones, though not all of them. Counted here are around 18,000 clones, around 68% occurring once; the ten biggest clones make up around 18%. The treatment was: randomized to nivolumab then ipilimumab (arm A) or the reverse (arm B). The source was CD8+ T cells sorted from blood (inferred from file names), collected from a patient given nivolumab and ipilimumab in sequence. The receptors stem from a human donor with melanoma.

This clone has just one count. The J gene is TRBJ1-5, the V gene TRBV7-2; weak D call: TRBD1 (5 bases). Germline V gives CDR1 SGHTA, CDR2 FQGNSA. V was cut by 6 bases and J by 0 bases, with 9 bases left in between. The CDR3 is made up of 14 amino acids. This CDR3 is CASRPGFSNQPQHF. CDR3 nucleotide sequence: TGTGCCAGCAGACCAGGGTTTAGCAATCAGCCCCAGCATTTT.

The genes are TRBV9 and TRBJ1-1; the D gene is possibly TRBD1 (6 bases). Per the germline V gene, CDR1 is SGDLS and CDR2 is YYNGEE. The CDR3 is 15 amino acids. Trimming removed 2 bases at V and 7 bases at J, with 18 bases between. The CDR3 DNA sequence: TGTGCCAGCAGCGTGATAGGGGACAATGCAAGTGAAGCTTTCTTT. Its protein product is CASSVIGDNASEAFF.

The chain recombines TRBV7-9 with TRBJ1-5; unclear D gene. The CDR3 runs 16 residues. The V gene lost 1 base and the J gene lost 5 bases, with 15 bases spanning the gap. Germline V gene data show CDR1 as SEHNR and CDR2 as FQNEAQ (reference sequence). The CDR3 nucleotides read TGTGCCAGCAGCTTAGTCTCGTCCAACGGGGATCAGCCCCAGCATTTT. It is translated as CASSLVSSNGDQPQHF.

The V call is TRBV9, the J call TRBJ1-2, with unresolved D. With 3 bases removed from V and 6 bases from J, the gap between germline ends came to 12 bases. CDR1 is SGDLS and CDR2 is YYNGEE in the germline V gene. The CDR3 is 13 residues long. In DNA form, the CDR3 reads TGTGCCAGCAGCGGCGAGATCCCTAATGGCTACACCTTC. Its protein is CASSGEIPNGYTF.

V gene TRBV4-3 combines with J gene TRBJ2-7; TRBD1 aligns across 9 bases. The CDR3 is 15 residues long. The germline gives CDR1 LGHNA, CDR2 YSLEER. J gave up 4 bases and V 2 bases, and 6 bases lay outside the gene matches. CDR3 sequence reads: CASSQLQGAGYEQYF. The CDR3 coding sequence is TGCGCCAGCAGCCAATTACAGGGGGCAGGGTACGAGCAGTACTTC.

This chain connects TRBV7-6 to TRBJ2-5, with D tentatively TRBD2 (5 bases). The DNA end favors TRBJ2-7, so the J call may be wrong. Per the germline V gene, CDR1 is SGHVS and CDR2 is FNYEAQ. The CDR3 has 13 amino acids. CDR3 region: CASSLGGGYEQYF. The CDR3 coding sequence is TGTGCCAGCAGCTTAGGAGGCGGGTACGAGCAGTACTTC.

This chain connects TRBV2 to TRBJ1-2, with D possibly TRBD1 on 5 matching bases. This CDR3 region has 13 residues. V shed 7 bases and J shed 6 bases, with 15 bases lying between them. The V gene's germline CDR1 is SNHLY and CDR2 FYNNEI. CDR3 sequence (DNA): TGTGCCAGCAACCGGGGGGACGGTGATGGCTACACCTTC. Its protein is CASNRGDGDGYTF.

This sequence joins TRBV10-1 and TRBJ2-1; D possibly corresponds to TRBD2 (6 bases). This CDR3 region has 14 residues. Trimming took off 0 bases at V and 11 bases at J, with 14 bases between the two ends. Per germline, CDR1 WNHNN and CDR2 SYGVQD (reference sequence). The CDR3: CASSESMGGIQQFF. CDR3 coding DNA: TGCGCCAGCAGTGAGTCGATGGGCGGGATCCAGCAGTTCTTC.

J is TRBJ2-1 and V is TRBV6-1; no reliable D call. Trimming stripped 3 bases from V and 0 bases from J, with 9 bases between. This CDR3 spans 15 amino acids. CDR1 MNHNS and CDR2 SASEGT come from the germline V gene. The CDR3 sequence: CASSDETGSYNEQFF. CDR3 in DNA: TGTGCCAGCAGTGACGAGACGGGCTCCTACAATGAGCAGTTCTTC.

The chain links TRBV13 to TRBJ2-7; tentatively, D is TRBD1 (7 bases). With 2 bases removed from V and 7 bases from J, the gap between germline ends came to 21 bases. The CDR3 is 16 residues long. Germline values: CDR1 PRHDT, CDR2 FYEKMQ (reference sequence). The CDR3 sequence: CASSLSSGQDYEEQYF. Here the CDR3 DNA reads TGTGCCAGCAGCTTAAGCTCAGGACAGGACTACGAAGAGCAGTACTTC.

A single count supports this clone. This rearrangement joins TRBV27 to TRBJ1-1; a weak D match, TRBD1 (6 bases). V gave up 4 bases and J gave up 5 bases, with 11 bases separating them. CDR3 length equals 13 residues. Germline V lookup: CDR1 MNHEY, CDR2 SMNVEV (reference sequence). The CDR3 reads CASSSQGWTEAFF. The CDR3, as DNA: TGTGCCAGCAGTTCCCAGGGGTGGACTGAAGCTTTCTTT.

The chain joins TRBV9 to TRBJ1-1; TRBD1 matches 10 bases. J gave up 6 bases and V 3 bases, and 8 bases lay outside the gene matches. Per germline, CDR1 SGDLS and CDR2 YYNGEE. This CDR3 contains 15 residues. The CDR3 coding sequence is TGTGCCAGCAGCGAGACAGGGGGCCTTGCTGCTGAAGCTTTCTTT. Protein sequence: CASSETGGLAAEAFF.

This chain links TRBV7-9 with TRBJ1-2, with D possibly matching TRBD1 (5 bases). Germline assignment: CDR1 SEHNR and CDR2 FQNEAQ (reference sequence). This CDR3 has 13 residues. V gave up 1 base and J gave up 6 bases, with 9 bases separating them. For the CDR3, the DNA is TGTGCCAGCAGCTTAGTGGGGACTGATGGCTACACCTTC. Its protein product is CASSLVGTDGYTF.

This chain connects TRBV2 to TRBJ2-1; 9 bases align to TRBD2. The CDR3 is 15 amino acids. Germline V lookup: CDR1 SNHLY, CDR2 FYNNEI. V was pared by 2 bases and J by 6 bases, with 5 bases of the junction left unmatched. CDR3 sequence (DNA): TGTGCCAGCAGTGAACTAGCGGGGACCGGCAATGAGCAGTTCTTC. This sequence encodes CASSELAGTGNEQFF.

CDR3 bases: TGCAGCGGACTTTCGGGGAGCTCCTACGAGCAGTACTTC. Amino acids: CSGLSGSSYEQYF. This chain joins TRBV29-1 and TRBJ2-7; tentative D call: TRBD2 (5 bases). The V gene's germline CDR1 is SQVTM and CDR2 ANQGSEA. Trimming took 7 bases from V and 0 from J, leaving 13 bases between them. The CDR3 is made up of 13 amino acids.

The chain recombines TRBV7-8 with TRBJ1-5; 7 bases are a match to TRBD1. From germline, CDR1 is SGHVS and CDR2 FQNEAQ. With 7 bases clipped from V and 2 bases from J, the junction kept 5 bases outside the gene matches. The CDR3 is 14 residues long. Written as DNA, the CDR3 is TGTGCCAGCAAGAGTGGACAGGGCAATCAGCCCCAGCATTTT. Its translation: CASKSGQGNQPQHF.

There are a few counts of this clone. The V call is TRBV7-8, the J call TRBJ2-7; D perhaps matches TRBD2 (6 bases). Per germline, CDR1 SGHVS and CDR2 FQNEAQ. This CDR3 region has 17 residues. Trimming stripped 2 bases from V and 0 bases from J, with 17 bases between. The CDR3 DNA is TGTGCCAGCAGCTTATTCCCGGGACTCAGGAGCTCCTACGAGCAGTACTTC. Translated, it gives CASSLFPGLRSSYEQYF. The entire variable domain, with the rest obtained from reference TRBV7-8 and TRBJ2-7, is as follows: GAGVSQSPRYKVAKRGQDVALRCDPISGHVSLFWYQQALGQGPEFLTYFQNEAQLDKSGLPSDRFFAERPEGSVSTLKIQRTQQEDSAVYLCASSLFPGLRSSYEQYFGPGTRLTVT.

This chain uses TRBV11-2 with TRBJ2-1; 7 bases are a match to TRBD2. V shed 0 bases and J 6 bases; nucleotides not matched to a gene: 14. The length of the CDR3 is 18 residues. Germline values: CDR1 SGHAT, CDR2 FQNNGV. The CDR3 nucleotides read TGTGCCAGCAGCTTAGATCTCGGTAGGGCGGGAGCCGCCAATGAGCAGTTCTTC. It specifies CASSLDLGRAGAANEQFF.

The chain is built from TRBV10-2 and TRBJ2-3; 8 bases are shared with TRBD2. CDR3 length: 14 residues. With V trimmed by 2 bases and J by 4 bases, 2 bases remained unmatched. Germline CDR1 WSHSY, CDR2 SAAADI. Written as DNA, the CDR3 is TGCGCCAGCAGTGAGGCCGGGAGGGCAGATACGCAGTATTTT. Residues: CASSEAGRADTQYF.

This chain's CDR3 is CASSIGTASTNEKLFF. The CDR3 region has the DNA TGTGCCAGTAGTATCGGGACAGCGTCAACTAATGAAAAACTGTTTTTT. The V and J genes are TRBV19 and TRBJ1-4; 7 bases align to TRBD1. In germline, CDR1 is LNHDA, CDR2 SQIVND (reference sequence). The length of the CDR3 is 16 residues. Trimming removed 3 bases from V and 0 bases from J; junction bases left unmatched: 4. Using reference TRBV19 and TRBJ1-4 for the parts outside the CDR3, the full variable domain is DGGITQSPKYLFRKEGQNVTLSCEQNLNHDAMYWYRQDPGQGLRLIYYSQIVNDFQKGDIAEGYSVSREKKESFPLTVTSAQKNPTAFYLCASSIGTASTNEKLFFGSGTQLSVL.

The chain is built from TRBV9 and TRBJ2-7; maybe TRBD2 (5 bases). From germline, CDR1 is SGDLS and CDR2 YYNGEE. Trimming stripped 0 bases from V and 0 bases from J, with 10 bases between. The length of the CDR3 is 15 residues. CDR3 sequence reads: CASSVATGSSYEQYF. CDR3 nucleotides: TGTGCCAGCAGCGTAGCTACGGGGAGCTCCTACGAGCAGTACTTC.

This rearrangement joins TRBV4-1 to TRBJ2-7; TRBD1 aligns across 10 bases. The CDR3 sequence is 17 residues long. The germline V gene encodes CDR1 MGHRA and CDR2 YSYEKL. V was clipped by 0 bases and J by 3 bases; unmatched bases: 8. CDR3 DNA sequence: TGCGCCAGCAGCCAAGATGGTGGGACAGGGGTATACTACGAGCAGTACTTC. As protein: CASSQDGGTGVYYEQYF.

V is TRBV9 and J is TRBJ2-7; 10 bases agree with TRBD1. CDR3 length: 15 amino acids. The ends lost 3 bases at V and 3 bases at J; junction bases unmatched: 6. CDR1 SGDLS and CDR2 YYNGEE come from the germline V gene. Here the CDR3 reads CASSGGTGANYEQYF. The CDR3 nucleotides read TGTGCCAGCAGCGGGGGGACAGGGGCGAACTACGAGCAGTACTTC. The whole variable domain, remainder taken from reference TRBV9 and TRBJ2-7, is DSGVTQTPKHLITATGQRVTLRCSPRSGDLSVYWYQQSLDQGLQFLIQYYNGEERAKGNILERFSAQQFPDLHSELNLSSLELGDSALYFCASSGGTGANYEQYFGPGTRLTVT.

This sequence joins TRBV5-6 and TRBJ1-5; D is uncertain. The CDR3 length is 15 residues. V was pared by 4 bases and J by 7 bases, with 18 bases between. Looked up from germline, CDR1 is SGHDT and CDR2 is YYEEEE. The CDR3 DNA follows: TGTGCCAGCAGCCGCCGAGCTTTGGGCTGGCAGCCCCAGCATTTT. Translated: CASSRRALGWQPQHF. The entire variable domain, with the rest obtained from reference TRBV5-6 and TRBJ1-5, is as follows: DAGVTQSPTHLIKTRGQQVTLRCSPKSGHDTVSWYQQALGQGPQFIFQYYEEEERQRGNFPDRFSGHQFPNYSSELNVNALLLGDSALYLCASSRRALGWQPQHFGDGTRLSIL.

Comments on this clone: Other DNA sequences in this specimen translate into the identical CDR3. The chain joins TRBV6-4 to TRBJ2-1; the match to TRBD2 covers 7 bases. CDR1 is MRHNA, CDR2 SNTAGT, per germline. This CDR3 is built from 15 residues. V shed 0 bases and J 1 base; nucleotides not matched to a gene: 0. CDR3 sequence: CASSDSSGSYNEQFF. The CDR3 DNA reads as TGTGCCAGCAGTGACTCTAGCGGGTCCTACAATGAGCAGTTCTTC.

The V call is TRBV7-8, the J call TRBJ1-2; 10 bases are shared with TRBD1. V lost 5 bases and J lost 6; bases outside the gene matches: 9. The CDR3 length is 15 residues. The V gene's germline CDR1 is SGHVS and CDR2 FQNEAQ. The chain's CDR3 is CASSRTTGGADGYTF. CDR3 in DNA: TGTGCCAGCAGCCGAACGACAGGGGGCGCGGATGGCTACACCTTC.

This clone has a handful of counts. The chain combines TRBV2 with TRBJ1-1, with 7 bases that match TRBD1. There are 16 residues in the CDR3. The J segment lost 7 bases and the V segment lost 0 bases, leaving 11 bases of the junction unmatched. In germline, CDR1 is SNHLY, CDR2 FYNNEI. The CDR3 DNA reads as TGTGCCAGCAGTGAAGCTATGGACAGGTCGGCTTTTGAAGCTTTCTTT. Amino acid sequence: CASSEAMDRSAFEAFF.

This clone has a handful of counts. The V call is TRBV30, the J call TRBJ2-2; D is ambiguous. CDR3 length: 15 residues. CDR1 is GTSNPN and CDR2 is SVGIG in the germline V gene (reference sequence). Trimming stripped 1 base from V and 3 bases from J, with 12 bases between. This chain's CDR3 is CAWSEARLHTGELFF. In DNA form, the CDR3 reads TGTGCCTGGAGTGAGGCCAGGTTACACACCGGGGAGCTGTTTTTT.

This clone was observed a single time. The chain combines TRBV4-3 with TRBJ2-7, with 9 bases fitting TRBD1. The CDR3 totals 13 residues. Looked up from germline, CDR1 is LGHNA and CDR2 is YSLEER. Trimming at V came to 1 base and at J to 5 bases, leaving 0 bases not matched to a gene. This CDR3 reads CASSQGTGDEQYF. In DNA, the CDR3 is TGCGCCAGCAGCCAAGGGACAGGGGACGAGCAGTACTTC.

The rearrangement uses TRBV5-4 and TRBJ2-7; possible D gene TRBD1, 5 bases. The CDR3 covers 14 residues. Germline V gene lookup returns CDR1 SGHNT and CDR2 YYREEE (reference sequence). V lost 1 base, J lost 3 bases, and 11 bases lay in between. CDR3 nucleotides: TGTGCCAGCAGCTTGATAGAACAGGTCTACGAGCAGTACTTC. Encoded protein: CASSLIEQVYEQYF.